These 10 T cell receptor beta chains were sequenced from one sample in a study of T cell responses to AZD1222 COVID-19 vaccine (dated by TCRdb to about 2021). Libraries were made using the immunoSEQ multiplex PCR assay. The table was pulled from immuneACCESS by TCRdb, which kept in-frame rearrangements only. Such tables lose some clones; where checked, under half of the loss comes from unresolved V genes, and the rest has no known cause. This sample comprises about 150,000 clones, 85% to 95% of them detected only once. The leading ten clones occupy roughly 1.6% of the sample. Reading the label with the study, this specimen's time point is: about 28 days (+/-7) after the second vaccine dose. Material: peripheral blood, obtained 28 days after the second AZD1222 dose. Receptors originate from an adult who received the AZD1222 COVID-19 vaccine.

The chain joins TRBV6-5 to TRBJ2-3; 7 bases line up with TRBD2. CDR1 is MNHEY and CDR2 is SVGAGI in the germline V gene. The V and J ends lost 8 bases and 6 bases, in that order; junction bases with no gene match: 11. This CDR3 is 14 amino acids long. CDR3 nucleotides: TGTGCCAGCGGGAGGTCTTGGGAGGGGGATACGCAGTATTTT. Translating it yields CASGRSWEGDTQYF.

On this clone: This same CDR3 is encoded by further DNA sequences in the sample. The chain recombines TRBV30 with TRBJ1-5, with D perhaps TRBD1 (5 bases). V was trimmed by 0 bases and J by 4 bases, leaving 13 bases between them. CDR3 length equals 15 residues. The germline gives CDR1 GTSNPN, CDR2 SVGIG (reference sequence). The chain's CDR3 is CAWSVRRGGNQPQHF. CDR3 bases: TGTGCCTGGAGTGTACGACGGGGGGGAAATCAGCCCCAGCATTTT.

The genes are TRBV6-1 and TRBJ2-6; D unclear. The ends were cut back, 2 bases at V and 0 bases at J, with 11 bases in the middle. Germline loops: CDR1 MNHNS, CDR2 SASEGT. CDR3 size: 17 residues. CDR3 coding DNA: TGTGCCAGCAGTGAATTTCACCACAGCTCTGGGGCCAACGTCCTGACTTTC. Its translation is CASSEFHHSSGANVLTF.

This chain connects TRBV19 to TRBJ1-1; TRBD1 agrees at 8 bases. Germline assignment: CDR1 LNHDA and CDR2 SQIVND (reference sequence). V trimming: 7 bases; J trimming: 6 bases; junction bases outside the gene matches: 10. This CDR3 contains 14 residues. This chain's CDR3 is CASKRQGTRAEAFF. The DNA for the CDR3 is TGTGCCAGTAAAAGACAGGGGACTAGGGCTGAAGCTTTCTTT.

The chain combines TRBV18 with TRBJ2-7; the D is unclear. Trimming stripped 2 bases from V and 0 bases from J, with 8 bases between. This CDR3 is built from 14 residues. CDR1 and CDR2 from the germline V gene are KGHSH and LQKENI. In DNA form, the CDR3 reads TGTGCCAGCTCACCAGTCGACGTCTCCTACGAGCAGTACTTC. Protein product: CASSPVDVSYEQYF.

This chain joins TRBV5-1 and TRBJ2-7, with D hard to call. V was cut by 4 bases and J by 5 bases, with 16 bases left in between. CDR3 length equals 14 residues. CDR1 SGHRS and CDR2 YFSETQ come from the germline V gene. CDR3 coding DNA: TGCGCCAGCAGCCTCAAGGGTGCAAGGGACGAGCAGTACTTC. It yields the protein CASSLKGARDEQYF. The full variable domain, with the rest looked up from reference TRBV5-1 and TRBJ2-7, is KAGVTQTPRYLIKTRGQQVTLSCSPISGHRSVSWYQQTPGQGLQFLFEYFSETQRNKGNFPGRFSGRQFSNSRSEMNVSTLELGDSALYLCASSLKGARDEQYFGPGTRLTVT.

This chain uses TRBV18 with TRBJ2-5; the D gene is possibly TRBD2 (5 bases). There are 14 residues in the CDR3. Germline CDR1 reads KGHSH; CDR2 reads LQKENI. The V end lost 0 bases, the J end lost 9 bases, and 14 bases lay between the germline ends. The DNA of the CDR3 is TGTGCCAGCTCACCACCGGAGGTGGAATCGGCCCAGTACTTC. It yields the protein CASSPPEVESAQYF. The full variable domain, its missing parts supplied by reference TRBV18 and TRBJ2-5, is NAGVMQNPRHLVRRRGQEARLRCSPMKGHSHVYWYRQLPEEGLKFMVYLQKENIIDESGMPKERFSAEFPKEGPSILRIQQVVRGDSAAYFCASSPPEVESAQYFGPGTRLLVL.

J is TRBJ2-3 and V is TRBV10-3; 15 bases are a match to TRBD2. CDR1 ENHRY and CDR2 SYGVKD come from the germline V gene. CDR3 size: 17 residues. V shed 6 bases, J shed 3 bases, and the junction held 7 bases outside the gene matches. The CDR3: CAISNPGTSGRTDTQYF. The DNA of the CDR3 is TGTGCCATCAGCAACCCCGGGACTAGCGGGAGGACAGATACGCAGTATTTT.

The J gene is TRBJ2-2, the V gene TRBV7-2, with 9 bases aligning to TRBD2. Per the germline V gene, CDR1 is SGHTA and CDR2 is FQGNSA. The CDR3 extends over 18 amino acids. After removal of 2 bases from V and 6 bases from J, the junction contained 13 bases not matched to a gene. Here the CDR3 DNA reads TGTGCCAGCAGCTTATTTGGGGGTAGCGGGAGTGGTGCCGGGGAGCTGTTTTTT. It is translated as CASSLFGGSGSGAGELFF. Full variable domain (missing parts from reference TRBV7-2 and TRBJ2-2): GAGVSQSPSNKVTEKGKDVELRCDPISGHTALYWYRQSLGQGLEFLIYFQGNSAPDKSGLPSDRFSAERTGGSVSTLTIQRTQQEDSAVYLCASSLFGGSGSGAGELFFGEGSRLTVL.

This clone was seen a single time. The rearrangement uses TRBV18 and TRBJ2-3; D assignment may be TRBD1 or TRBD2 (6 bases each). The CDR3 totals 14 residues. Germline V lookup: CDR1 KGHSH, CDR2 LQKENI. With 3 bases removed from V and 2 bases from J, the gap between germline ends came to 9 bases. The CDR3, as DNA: TGTGCCAGCTCACCGTGGGGGGCCACAGATACGCAGTATTTT. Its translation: CASSPWGATDTQYF.